The 17 T cell receptor beta chains below all came from one sample that was sequenced in a study of blood T cell repertoires in COVID-19. Sequenced by immunoSEQ multiplex PCR; TCRdb stores in-frame clones only, minus some. The profile covers some 220,000 clones, with approximately 84% appearing a single time and 4% taken by the ten largest. Sequencing was carried out using peripheral blood. These receptors were obtained from a man over 45 with acute or convalescent COVID-19.

The V gene is TRBV11-2, the J gene TRBJ1-1; tentative D call: TRBD1 (5 bases). Trimming stripped 5 bases from V and 1 base from J, with 11 bases between. Germline V gives CDR1 SGHAT, CDR2 FQNNGV. CDR3 length: 14 amino acids. CDR3 region: CASSPDRTNTEAFF. Written as DNA, the CDR3 is TGTGCCAGCAGCCCCGACAGAACGAACACTGAAGCTTTCTTT.

This clone was picked up a small number of times. V is TRBV7-5 and J is TRBJ1-6; the listed D gene, TRBD1, was not tested against the DNA. TRBV7-5 is a listed pseudogene. There are 13 residues in the CDR3. CDR3: CARRQGGGSPLHF. The DNA for the CDR3 is TGTGCCAGAAGACAGGGGGGAGGTTCACCCCTCCACTTT.

The chain is built from TRBV9 and TRBJ2-4; no clear D. The V and J ends lost 0 bases and 1 base respectively, with 8 bases between them. CDR1 and CDR2 (germline): SGDLS, YYNGEE. The CDR3 contains 15 residues. This CDR3 is CASSVGLVAKNIQYF. CDR3 sequence (DNA): TGTGCCAGCAGCGTAGGGCTAGTGGCCAAAAACATTCAGTACTTC.

This chain joins TRBV13 and TRBJ2-5, with 10 bases lining up with TRBD1. Trimming removed 5 bases from V and 4 bases from J; junction bases left unmatched: 7. The CDR3 has 15 amino acids. In germline, CDR1 is PRHDT, CDR2 FYEKMQ (reference sequence). The CDR3 here is CASSQSGQGLETQYF. The CDR3, as DNA: TGTGCCAGCAGCCAGTCGGGACAGGGGCTAGAGACCCAGTACTTC.

This chain connects TRBV5-4 to TRBJ2-5; D not resolved. Trimming removed 5 bases at V and 2 bases at J, with 10 bases between. The CDR3 loop spans 13 amino acids. CDR1 is SGHNT, CDR2 YYREEE, per germline (reference sequence). CDR3 nucleotides: TGTGCCAGCAGTCGACAAGTTCAAGAGACCCAGTACTTC. Encoded protein: CASSRQVQETQYF.

This clone was detected only a few times. V gene TRBV6-5 combines with J gene TRBJ1-1; 10 nucleotides line up with TRBD1. V gave up 0 bases and J gave up 12 bases; unmatched junction bases: 7. CDR3 size: 14 residues. Germline CDR1 reads MNHEY; CDR2 reads SVGAGI. Written as DNA, the CDR3 is TGTGCCAGCAGTTACTCCGGGACAGGGGATTCGCCTTTCTTT. Translating gives CASSYSGTGDSPFF.

The chain uses TRBV14 and TRBJ2-3; possible D gene TRBD2, 6 bases. This CDR3 has 14 amino acids. CDR1 and CDR2 from the germline V gene are SGHDN and FVKESK. Trimming removed 4 bases from V and 0 bases from J, with 8 bases in between. CDR3 in amino acids: CASSRGISTDTQYF. The CDR3 DNA reads as TGTGCCAGCAGCCGCGGGATTAGCACAGATACGCAGTATTTT. The full variable domain, with the rest looked up from reference TRBV14 and TRBJ2-3, is EAGVTQFPSHSVIEKGQTVTLRCDPISGHDNLYWYRRVMGKEIKFLLHFVKESKQDESGMPNNRFLAERTGGTYSTLKVQPAELEDSGVYFCASSRGISTDTQYFGPGTRLTVL.

A word on this clone: The sample contains more than one DNA sequence encoding this CDR3. This chain joins TRBV5-5 and TRBJ1-6; D is undetermined. Germline V gene sequence: CDR1 SGHKS, CDR2 YYEKEE (reference sequence). This CDR3 comprises 11 residues. V dropped 3 bases and J dropped 7 bases, with 2 bases sitting between them. The CDR3 here is CASSSNSPLHF. CDR3 nucleotides: TGTGCCAGCAGCTCGAATTCACCCCTCCACTTT.

J is TRBJ2-7 and V is TRBV5-1; 8 nucleotides line up with TRBD1. V lost 6 bases, J lost 6 bases, and 11 bases stayed unmatched. The germline V gene encodes CDR1 SGHRS and CDR2 YFSETQ. The CDR3 is 14 residues long. CDR3 sequence reads: CASTWRAGGAEQYF. As DNA, the CDR3 is TGCGCCAGCACCTGGAGGGCAGGGGGCGCCGAGCAGTACTTC.

The chain joins TRBV4-2 to TRBJ2-3; TRBD2 matches at 9 bases. This CDR3 is 15 amino acids long. The germline gives CDR1 LGHNA, CDR2 YNFKEQ. J gave up 7 bases and V 0 bases, and 5 bases lay outside the gene matches. CDR3 amino acids: CASSQEAGGVNTQYF. The CDR3 nucleotides are TGTGCCAGCAGCCAAGAGGCGGGAGGGGTAAATACGCAGTATTTT.

The chain combines TRBV15 with TRBJ2-1, with unresolved D. V lost 0 bases and J 8 bases, leaving 11 bases between the germline ends. Germline values: CDR1 LNHNV, CDR2 YYDKDF (reference sequence). The CDR3 is 14 residues long. CDR3 loop: CATSRDLEVDEQFF. CDR3 bases: TGTGCCACCAGCAGAGATCTCGAGGTGGATGAGCAGTTCTTC.

The V gene is TRBV7-9, the J gene TRBJ1-5; D gene uncertain. The CDR3 totals 14 residues. Trimming pared 2 bases from V and 3 bases from J, leaving 8 bases between. The germline V gene has CDR1 SEHNR and CDR2 FQNEAQ (reference sequence). CDR3 region: CASSLYGDNQPQHF. CDR3 sequence (DNA): TGTGCCAGCAGCTTATATGGAGACAATCAGCCCCAGCATTTT.

V and J are TRBV2 and TRBJ2-3, with D perhaps matching TRBD2 (5 bases). The CDR3 covers 13 residues. The ends were cut back, 6 bases at V and 1 base at J, with 8 bases in the middle. Per germline, CDR1 SNHLY and CDR2 FYNNEI. Here the CDR3 DNA reads TGTGCCAGCAGCCTGGAGGGCACAGATACGCAGTATTTT. Protein: CASSLEGTDTQYF.

The J gene is TRBJ2-3, the V gene TRBV14, with D perhaps matching TRBD1 (6 bases). CDR1 is SGHDN and CDR2 is FVKESK in the germline V gene. The CDR3 extends over 17 amino acids. V was shortened by 4 bases and J by 0 bases, with 17 bases between the two germline ends. CDR3 sequence (DNA): TGTGCCAGCAGCCCAAGCTCCCACAGGGCTAGCACAGATACGCAGTATTTT. Its protein is CASSPSSHRASTDTQYF.

The chain uses TRBV9 and TRBJ2-5, with TRBD2 identical over 9 bases. V was clipped by 3 bases and J by 1 base; unmatched bases: 4. CDR1 and CDR2 from the germline V gene are SGDLS and YYNGEE. The CDR3 has 15 residues. CDR3 residues: CASSEAGGLQETQYF. In nucleotides, the CDR3 is TGTGCCAGCAGCGAAGCGGGGGGCCTCCAAGAGACCCAGTACTTC.

The V and J genes are TRBV11-3 and TRBJ2-2; D ambiguous. Germline CDR1 is SGHNT and CDR2 is YENEEA. V lost 7 bases, J lost 7 bases, and 22 bases lay in between. CDR3 length: 16 amino acids. This chain's CDR3 is CASTTVWAPTSGELFF. The CDR3 DNA reads as TGTGCCAGCACCACAGTCTGGGCGCCAACGAGCGGGGAGCTGTTTTTT.

A few counts support this clone. V gene TRBV5-1 combines with J gene TRBJ2-7; D perhaps matches TRBD2 (5 bases). The V gene lost 5 bases and the J gene lost 3 bases, with 24 bases spanning the gap. Per the germline V gene, CDR1 is SGHRS and CDR2 is YFSETQ. The CDR3 sequence is 17 residues long. CDR3 in amino acids: CASSFSSSREVYYEQYF. In nucleotides, the CDR3 is TGCGCCAGCAGTTTCAGTTCATCACGGGAAGTATACTACGAGCAGTACTTC.